The T cell receptor (beta chain) described here comes from a study of blood T cell repertoires in COVID-19. Study-wide context: Acute and convalescent COVID-19 samples came from the United States, Italy and Spain.

V shed 3 bases, J shed 8 bases, and the junction held 6 bases outside the gene matches. The CDR3 length is 15 residues. Looked up from germline, CDR1 is KGHSH and CDR2 is LQKENI. Enrolled during active infection, Seattle patients were then followed longitudinally. Repertoires were generated with immunoSEQ multiplex PCR, while TCRdb's copy carries only in-frame clones and drops some. The table includes over 150,000 clones, around four fifths detected once. Material for sequencing was peripheral blood. This chain links TRBV18 with TRBJ1-3; TRBD1 agrees at 11 bases. The origin of this receptor is a woman in her thirties or forties with COVID-19, enrolled during active disease. The CDR3 is CASSPVPGQGDTIYF. CDR3 bases: TGTGCCAGCTCACCGGTCCCGGGACAGGGGGACACCATATATTTT.